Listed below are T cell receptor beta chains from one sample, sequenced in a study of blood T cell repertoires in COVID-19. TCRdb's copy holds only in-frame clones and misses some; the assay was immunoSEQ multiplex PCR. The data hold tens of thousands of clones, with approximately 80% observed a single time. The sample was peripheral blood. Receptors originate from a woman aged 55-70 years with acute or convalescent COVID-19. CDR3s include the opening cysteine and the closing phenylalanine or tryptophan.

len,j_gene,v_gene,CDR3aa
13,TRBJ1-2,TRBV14,CASSRTGGHGYTF
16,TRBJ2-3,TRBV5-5,CASSLLAGAFVDTQYF
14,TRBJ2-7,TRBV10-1,CASSQGTGGYEQYF
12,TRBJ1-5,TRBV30,CAWGQGEQPQHF
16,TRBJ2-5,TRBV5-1,CASSLEGGLLQETQYF
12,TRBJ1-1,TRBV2,CARRTVNTEAFF
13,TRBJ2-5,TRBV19,CASRLRGQETQYF
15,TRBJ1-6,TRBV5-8,CASSRRRDRPLPLHF
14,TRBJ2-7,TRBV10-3,CAISKGAINYEQYF
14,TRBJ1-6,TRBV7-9,CASREGQMNSPLHF
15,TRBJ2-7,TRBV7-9,CASSLVIPGSYEQYF
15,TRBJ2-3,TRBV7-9,CASSLGVQSTDTQYF
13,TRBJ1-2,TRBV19,CASRIDSNYGYTF
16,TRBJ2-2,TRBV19,CASSIRTGGGTGELFF